Listed here are 3 T cell receptor beta chains from one sample, sequenced in a study of blood T cell repertoires in COVID-19. The method was immunoSEQ multiplex PCR; TCRdb's version includes in-frame clones alone and lacks a portion of them. Of about 140,000 clones listed, 88% were seen once; the top ten hold more than 9%. What was sequenced was peripheral blood. Source of these receptors: a middle-aged man with active or convalescent COVID-19.

This sequence joins TRBV29-1 and TRBJ1-2, with 12 bases fitting TRBD1. CDR3 length: 13 residues. V shed 3 bases and J 6 bases; nucleotides not matched to a gene: 2. The germline CDR1 and CDR2 sequences are SQVTM and ANQGSEA. CDR3 sequence (DNA): TGCAGCGTTGAGGGACAGGGGGCGGATGGCTACACCTTC. Its protein is CSVEGQGADGYTF.

This clone has only one observation. This chain connects TRBV5-8 to TRBJ2-3; tentatively, D is TRBD2 (5 bases). The germline V gene encodes CDR1 SGHTS and CDR2 YDEGEE. V was cut by 4 bases and J by 4 bases, with 13 bases left in between. This CDR3 region has 14 residues. In nucleotides, the CDR3 is TGTGCCAGCAGCCGACCTGGGAGATCAGATACGCAGTATTTT. This sequence encodes CASSRPGRSDTQYF.

The gene calls are TRBV6-2 or TRBV6-3 and TRBJ2-7; 8 nucleotides line up with TRBD1. J was trimmed by 5 bases and V by 2 bases; bases with no gene match: 8. The CDR3 spans 15 residues. Germline values: CDR1 MNHEY, CDR2 SVGEGT. This chain's CDR3 is CASSYQDRVINEQYF. The CDR3, as DNA: TGTGCCAGCAGTTACCAGGACAGGGTAATCAACGAGCAGTACTTC.